This T cell receptor beta chain was captured in a study of neurological immune-mediated disorders (dated by TCRdb to the late 2010s). Broadly, across the study: Among the approximately 34 multiple sclerosis patients, relapsing-remitting MS was present in 31 and secondary progressive MS was present in 3. The study compared peripheral blood TCR-beta repertoires of HTLV-I-associated myelopathy (HAM/TSP) patients, multiple sclerosis patients and healthy controls using UMI-based sequencing. Alongside PBMC samples, the set of approximately 100 TCR-beta libraries contained longitudinal samples, technical triplicates, and paired CD4+ and CD8+ T-cell subsets that had been sorted. Longitudinal HAM/TSP and healthy donors had 3 time-points each (roughly 3-45 month intervals). Of the roughly 70 subjects in the cohort, some 15 were HAM/TSP patients, roughly 35 were multiple sclerosis patients, and about 20 were healthy controls.

The sample's time point label, in plain terms: longitudinal time-point 2. For unsorted PBMC libraries, 2 million PBMCs were used after storage in RNAlater at -80 degrees C until RNA extraction. The multiple sclerosis patients were enrolled in a US clinical protocol that used magnetic resonance imaging to evaluate disease progression. Peripheral blood was subjected to Ficoll-Hypaque density gradient centrifugation to isolate PBMCs, which were then cryopreserved in liquid nitrogen. The research as a whole found: TCR clonal expansion was highest in HAM/TSP patients and lowest in MS patients, with MS patients falling below even healthy controls. Phylogenetic analysis grouped repertoires from 18 of 34 MS patients into a cluster of related CDR3 sequences, suggesting a possible repertoire-level signature. No identical CDR3 amino acid sequences were found to be shared among expanded clones across subjects, suggesting that TCR-beta repertoires were private in all groups. No association of the MS cluster with clinical or MRI features was observed, and the need for larger cohorts was stated by the authors.

This clonotype has ten or more counts. Its antigen is still unknown. Within one base of it there is no much larger clone, and no base qualities were kept. CDR1 and CDR2 (DFQATT, SNEGSKA) derive from the germline V gene (reference sequence). The CDR3 runs 13 amino acids, cysteine and phenylalanine included. The only DNA kept is the CDR3, 39 bases in frame from the first base. V loses 6 bases, J loses 5 bases, and the germline ends lie 13 bases apart. cDNA synthesis used template-switch 5'RACE with a primer carrying a 10-nucleotide random unique molecular identifier tagging each TCR transcript. Over 170 million TCR-beta sequences, covering 15-18 subjects, were produced in each sequencing run. The RNeasy kit was used for extraction of total RNA. TCR-beta VDJ regions were amplified with primers for the TCR constant region and the 5'RACE anchor, using the KAPA Real-time Library Amplification kit. A first PCR added sample indexes and Illumina adaptors, and a second PCR then raised library yield. After Ampure bead purification, the roughly 650 bp TCR product was size-selected on a 2% E-gel SizeSelection system. Before pooling, library quality was checked on a Bioanalyzer, concentration was measured with Qubit, and libraries were quantified with the Kapa Library Quantification kit. An Illumina HiSeq 2500 sequenced the libraries paired-end 2 x 150 bp. To increase sequence diversity, about 25-31% phiX was spiked into each library pool. The published analysis was carried out like this. Quality-filtered reads were processed with the UMI-based MiGEC pipeline, and over 75% of raw TCR sequences were removed by the MiGEC pipeline during error correction. VDJ genes were aligned to IMGT germline references, and each clonotype was defined by a unique CDR3 amino acid sequence together with V-J genes. Clonal expansion, Shannon diversity and CDR3 relatedness were evaluated with VDJtools (CalcPairwiseDistances, ClusterSamples), while phylogenetic trees were built in CLCbio workbench. Using coefficient-of-variation modelling across technical triplicates, the study counted a clone as expanded if it had at least 8 unique UMIs. Through fastp at Q25 and MiXCR, TCRdb rebuilt clones from the public reads, retaining in-frame beta chains. Entries that share a CDR3 protein sequence are merged under the most common genes and DNA. The V and J calls shown here were made by TCRdb, not taken from the authors' results. Within this sample are about 80,000 distinct CDR3 sequences, with 5.8% of them counted one time only. The top ten constitute 7.9% of the sample.

This TCR was sampled from a woman aged 55-70 years with multiple sclerosis. The sequencing sample was made of PBMCs. The chain links TRBV20-1 with TRBJ2-2; tentative D gene TRBD1, with 6 bases matching. The CDR3 protein sequence reads: CSAPDRRTGELFF. The DNA reads as follows: TGCAGTGCCCCTGACAGGAGAACCGGGGAGCTGTTTTTT.